The sequence of this T cell receptor beta chain was determined in a study of OX40 agonist ivuxolimab in advanced cancers. The length of the CDR3 is 11 residues. Looked up from germline, CDR1 is LNHDA and CDR2 is SQIVND (reference sequence). V was clipped by 5 bases and J by 1 base, with 2 bases between them. Libraries were prepared by immunoSEQ multiplex PCR; TCRdb keeps only in-frame clonotypes and omits some of them. Here the sample spans approximately 12,000 clones, around four fifths being singletons. The specimen comprised CD4+ or CD8+ T cells sorted from blood, sampled in a trial of the OX40 agonist ivuxolimab. This rearrangement joins TRBV19 to TRBJ1-1; unclear D gene. This TCR derives from an adult with an advanced solid tumor such as melanoma, head and neck, liver or kidney cancer. Here the CDR3 reads CASSGNTEAFF. The CDR3 region has the DNA TGTGCCAGTAGTGGGAACACTGAAGCTTTCTTT. Full variable domain (outside the CDR3, taken from reference TRBV19 and TRBJ1-1): DGGITQSPKYLFRKEGQNVTLSCEQNLNHDAMYWYRQDPGQGLRLIYYSQIVNDFQKGDIAEGYSVSREKKESFPLTVTSAQKNPTAFYLCASSGNTEAFFGQGTRLTVV.